The clone carrying this TCR beta chain was counted a single time. Antigen: not known. The data were obtained in a study of cytomegalovirus exposure and HLA in healthy donors. Generated by immunoSEQ multiplex PCR, the TCRdb table keeps only in-frame clones and is missing some. The sample lists 120,000 or so clones, about 89% occurring once. The CDR3 contains 16 residues. The germline V gene has CDR1 SGHRS and CDR2 YFSETQ. V gave up 1 base and J gave up 9 bases; unmatched junction bases: 13. General study results and limits: Per published reports, the classifier diagnosed cytomegalovirus status with high specificity and sensitivity. Across donors, most TCRs were seen rarely, yet some public ones were widespread.

This clonotype was sampled from a woman between 18 and 29 years old in good health and CMV-seronegative. Sequencing used PBMCs. This chain joins TRBV5-1 and TRBJ2-1; 7 positions agree with TRBD2. The CDR3 DNA sequence: TGCGCCAGCAGCTTGTCTCTGCGGCGGGAGAATGGTGAGCAGTTCTTC. Protein sequence: CASSLSLRRENGEQFF.